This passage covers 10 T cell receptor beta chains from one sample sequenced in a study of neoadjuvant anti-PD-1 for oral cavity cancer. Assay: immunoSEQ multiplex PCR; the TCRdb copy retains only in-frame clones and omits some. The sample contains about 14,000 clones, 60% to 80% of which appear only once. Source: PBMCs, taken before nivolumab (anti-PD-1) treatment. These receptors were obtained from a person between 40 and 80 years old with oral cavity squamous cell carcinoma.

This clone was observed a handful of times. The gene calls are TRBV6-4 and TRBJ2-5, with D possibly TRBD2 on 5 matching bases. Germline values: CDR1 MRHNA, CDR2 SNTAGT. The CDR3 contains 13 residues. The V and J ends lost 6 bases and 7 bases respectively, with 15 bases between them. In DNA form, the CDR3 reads TGTGCCAGCAGCCCGGGAACAAAGGGGACCCAGTACTTC. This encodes CASSPGTKGTQYF.

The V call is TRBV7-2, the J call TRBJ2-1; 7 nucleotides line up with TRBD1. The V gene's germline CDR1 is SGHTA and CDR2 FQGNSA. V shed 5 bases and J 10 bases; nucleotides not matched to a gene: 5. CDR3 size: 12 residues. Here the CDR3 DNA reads TGTGCCAGCAGCGCTGGGACAGCAGAGCAGTTCTTC. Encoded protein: CASSAGTAEQFF.

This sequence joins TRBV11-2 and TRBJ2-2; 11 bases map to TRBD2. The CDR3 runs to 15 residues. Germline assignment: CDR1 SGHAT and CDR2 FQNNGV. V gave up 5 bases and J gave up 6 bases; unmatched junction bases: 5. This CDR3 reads CASSHSGGAPGELFF. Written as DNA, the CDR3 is TGTGCCAGCAGCCATAGCGGGGGGGCCCCCGGGGAGCTGTTTTTT.

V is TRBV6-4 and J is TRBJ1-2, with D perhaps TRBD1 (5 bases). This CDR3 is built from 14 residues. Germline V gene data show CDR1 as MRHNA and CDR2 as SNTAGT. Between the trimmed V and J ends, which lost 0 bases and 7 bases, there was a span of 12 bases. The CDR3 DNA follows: TGTGCCAGCAGTGACTCGTCAGGGTACGGTGGCTACACCTTC. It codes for CASSDSSGYGGYTF.

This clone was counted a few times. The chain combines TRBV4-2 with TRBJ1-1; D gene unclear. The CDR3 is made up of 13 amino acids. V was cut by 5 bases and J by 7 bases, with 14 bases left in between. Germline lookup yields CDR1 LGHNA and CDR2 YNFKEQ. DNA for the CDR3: TGTGCCAGCAGCTATGAAGGTGGATTTGAAGCTTTCTTT. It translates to CASSYEGGFEAFF.

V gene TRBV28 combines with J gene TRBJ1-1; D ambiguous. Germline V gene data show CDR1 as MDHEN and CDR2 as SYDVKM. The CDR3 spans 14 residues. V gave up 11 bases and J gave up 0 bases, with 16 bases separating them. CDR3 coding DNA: TGTGCCCACGGTGGAGGAGTCCTGAACACTGAAGCTTTCTTT. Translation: CAHGGGVLNTEAFF.

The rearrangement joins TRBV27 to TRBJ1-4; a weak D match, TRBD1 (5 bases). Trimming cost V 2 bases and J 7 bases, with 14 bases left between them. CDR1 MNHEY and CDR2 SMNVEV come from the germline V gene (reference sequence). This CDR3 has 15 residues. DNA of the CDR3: TGTGCCAGCAGTTTAAAAGAGGGGCCTAGTGAAAAACTGTTTTTT. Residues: CASSLKEGPSEKLFF.

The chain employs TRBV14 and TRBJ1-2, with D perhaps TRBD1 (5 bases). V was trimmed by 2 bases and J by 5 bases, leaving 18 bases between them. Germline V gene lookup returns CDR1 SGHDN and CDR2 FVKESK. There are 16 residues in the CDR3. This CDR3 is CASSQRVVAGRYGYTF. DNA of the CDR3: TGTGCCAGCAGCCAACGCGTGGTAGCAGGGAGGTATGGCTACACCTTC.

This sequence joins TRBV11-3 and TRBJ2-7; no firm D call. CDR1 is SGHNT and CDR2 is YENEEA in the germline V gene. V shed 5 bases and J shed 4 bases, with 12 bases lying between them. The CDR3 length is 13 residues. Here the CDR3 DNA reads TGTGCCAGCAGCCCGGGCCCTCAGTACGAGCAGTACTTC. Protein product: CASSPGPQYEQYF. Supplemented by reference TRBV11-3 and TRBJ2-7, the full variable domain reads EAGVVQSPRYKIIEKKQPVAFWCNPISGHNTLYWYLQNLGQGPELLIRYENEEAVDDSQLPKDRFSAERLKGVDSTLKIQPAELGDSAVYLCASSPGPQYEQYFGPGTRLTVT.

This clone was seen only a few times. The CDR3 spells CASSQDNLAANTGELFF. The CDR3 coding sequence is TGCGCCAGCAGCCAAGACAACCTAGCGGCGAACACCGGGGAGCTGTTTTTT. The rearrangement links TRBV4-1 to TRBJ2-2, with 7 bases lining up with TRBD2. Germline V gene lookup returns CDR1 MGHRA and CDR2 YSYEKL. The CDR3 extends over 17 amino acids. V lost 0 bases to trimming and J lost 0 bases; unmatched junction nucleotides: 4.